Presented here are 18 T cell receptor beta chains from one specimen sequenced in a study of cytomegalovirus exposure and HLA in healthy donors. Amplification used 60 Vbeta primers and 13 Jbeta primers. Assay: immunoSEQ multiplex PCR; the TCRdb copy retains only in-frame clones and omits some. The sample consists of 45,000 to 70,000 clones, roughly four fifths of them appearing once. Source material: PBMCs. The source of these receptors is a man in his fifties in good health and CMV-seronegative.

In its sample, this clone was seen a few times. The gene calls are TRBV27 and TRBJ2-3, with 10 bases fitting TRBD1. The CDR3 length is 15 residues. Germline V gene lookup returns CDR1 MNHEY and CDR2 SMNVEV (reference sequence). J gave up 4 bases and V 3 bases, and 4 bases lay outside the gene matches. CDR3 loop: CASSFGQGGADTQYF. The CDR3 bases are TGTGCCAGCAGTTTCGGACAGGGGGGCGCAGATACGCAGTATTTT.

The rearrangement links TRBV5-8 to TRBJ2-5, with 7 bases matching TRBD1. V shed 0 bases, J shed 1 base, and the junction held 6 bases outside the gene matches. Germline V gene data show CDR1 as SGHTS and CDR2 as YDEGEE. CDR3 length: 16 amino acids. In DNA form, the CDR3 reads TGTGCCAGCAGCTTGGCCAGTAGGGACAGCCAAGAGACCCAGTACTTC. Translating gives CASSLASRDSQETQYF. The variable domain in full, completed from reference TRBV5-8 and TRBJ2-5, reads EAGVTQSPTHLIKTRGQQATLRCSPISGHTSVYWYQQALGLGLQFLLWYDEGEERNRGNFPPRFSGRQFPNYSSELNVNALELEDSALYLCASSLASRDSQETQYFGPGTRLLVL.

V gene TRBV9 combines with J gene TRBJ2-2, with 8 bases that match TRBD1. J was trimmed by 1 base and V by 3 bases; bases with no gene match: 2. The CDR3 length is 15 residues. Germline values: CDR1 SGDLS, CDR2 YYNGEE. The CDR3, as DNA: TGTGCCAGCAGCGCCGGGACAGGGAACACCGGGGAGCTGTTTTTT. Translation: CASSAGTGNTGELFF.

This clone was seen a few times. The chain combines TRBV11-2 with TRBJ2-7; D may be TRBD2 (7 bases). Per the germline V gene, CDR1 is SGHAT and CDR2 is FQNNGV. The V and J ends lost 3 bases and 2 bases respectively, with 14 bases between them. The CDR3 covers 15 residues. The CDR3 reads CASSFQGGGTYEQYF. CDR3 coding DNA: TGTGCCAGCAGCTTTCAGGGAGGGGGAACCTACGAGCAGTACTTC.

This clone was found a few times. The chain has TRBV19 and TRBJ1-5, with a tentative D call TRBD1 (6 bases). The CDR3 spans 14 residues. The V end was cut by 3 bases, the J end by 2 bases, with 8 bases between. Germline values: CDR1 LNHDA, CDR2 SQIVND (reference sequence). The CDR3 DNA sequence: TGTGCCAGTAGTATTGCAGGGGGCAATCAGCCCCAGCATTTT. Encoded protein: CASSIAGGNQPQHF.

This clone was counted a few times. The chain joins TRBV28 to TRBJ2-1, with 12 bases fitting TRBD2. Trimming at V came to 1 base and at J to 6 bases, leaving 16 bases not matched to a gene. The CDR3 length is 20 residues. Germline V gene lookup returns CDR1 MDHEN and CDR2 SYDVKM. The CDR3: CASSLYTPFIGLAGPNEQFF. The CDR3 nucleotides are TGTGCCAGCAGTTTATACACCCCGTTTATAGGACTAGCGGGGCCCAATGAGCAGTTCTTC.

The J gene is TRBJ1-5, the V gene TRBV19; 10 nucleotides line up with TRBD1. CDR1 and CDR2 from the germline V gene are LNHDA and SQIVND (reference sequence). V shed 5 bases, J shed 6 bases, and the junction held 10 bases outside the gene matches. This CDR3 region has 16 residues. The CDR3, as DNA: TGTGCCAGTAGTCCAGACGACAGGGGGCGAATTCAGCCCCAGCATTTT. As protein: CASSPDDRGRIQPQHF.

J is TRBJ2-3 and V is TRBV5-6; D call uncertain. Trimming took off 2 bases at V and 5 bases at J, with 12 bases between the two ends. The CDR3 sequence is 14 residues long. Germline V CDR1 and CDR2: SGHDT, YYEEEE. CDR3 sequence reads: CASSLVGRKDTQYF. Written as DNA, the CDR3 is TGTGCCAGCAGCTTAGTGGGCCGTAAAGATACGCAGTATTTT.

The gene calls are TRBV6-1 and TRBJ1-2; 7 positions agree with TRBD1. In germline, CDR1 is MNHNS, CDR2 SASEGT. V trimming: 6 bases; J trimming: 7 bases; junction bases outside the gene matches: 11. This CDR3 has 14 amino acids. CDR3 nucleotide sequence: TGTGCCAGCAGCCTAGACAGGGTAGAACGTGGCTACACCTTC. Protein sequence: CASSLDRVERGYTF.

The CDR3 DNA reads as TGTGCCAGCACCATGACAGGTTATAATTCACCCCTCCACTTT. Translating it yields CASTMTGYNSPLHF. The chain uses TRBV27 and TRBJ1-6, with TRBD1 as a possible D gene (6 bases). V gave up 7 bases and J gave up 4 bases, with 11 bases separating them. CDR3 length: 14 residues. The germline gives CDR1 MNHEY, CDR2 SMNVEV (reference sequence).

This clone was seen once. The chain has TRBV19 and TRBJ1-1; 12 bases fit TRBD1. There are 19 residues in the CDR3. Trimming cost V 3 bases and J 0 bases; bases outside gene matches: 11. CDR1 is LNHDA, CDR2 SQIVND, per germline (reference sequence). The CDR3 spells CASSINYRDRGQMNTEAFF. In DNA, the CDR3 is TGTGCCAGTAGTATCAACTACCGGGACAGGGGGCAGATGAACACTGAAGCTTTCTTT.

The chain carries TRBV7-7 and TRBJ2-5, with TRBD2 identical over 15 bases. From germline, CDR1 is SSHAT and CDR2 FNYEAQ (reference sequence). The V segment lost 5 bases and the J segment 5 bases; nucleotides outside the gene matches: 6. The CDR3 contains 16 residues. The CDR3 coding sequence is TGTGCCAGCAGCCCAGGACTAGCGGGGGGGCACGAGACCCAGTACTTC. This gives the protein CASSPGLAGGHETQYF.

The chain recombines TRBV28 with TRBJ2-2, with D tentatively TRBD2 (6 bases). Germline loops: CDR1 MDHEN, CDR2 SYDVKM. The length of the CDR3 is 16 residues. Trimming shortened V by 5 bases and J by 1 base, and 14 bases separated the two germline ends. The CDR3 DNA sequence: TGTGCCAGCAGTCCCCCGACTAGTTTGAACACCGGGGAGCTGTTTTTT. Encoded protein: CASSPPTSLNTGELFF.

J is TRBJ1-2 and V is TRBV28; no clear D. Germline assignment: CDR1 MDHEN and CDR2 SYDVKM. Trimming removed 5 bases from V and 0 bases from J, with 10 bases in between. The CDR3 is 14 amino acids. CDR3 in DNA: TGTGCCAGCAGTACCCGACAAGCTAACTATGGCTACACCTTC. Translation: CASSTRQANYGYTF.

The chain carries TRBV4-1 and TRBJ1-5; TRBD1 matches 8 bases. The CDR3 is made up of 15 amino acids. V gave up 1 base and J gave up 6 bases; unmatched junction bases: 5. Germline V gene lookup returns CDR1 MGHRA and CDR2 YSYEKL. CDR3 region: CASSQGQGASQPQHF. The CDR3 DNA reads TGCGCCAGCAGCCAAGGTCAGGGGGCCTCTCAGCCCCAGCATTTT.

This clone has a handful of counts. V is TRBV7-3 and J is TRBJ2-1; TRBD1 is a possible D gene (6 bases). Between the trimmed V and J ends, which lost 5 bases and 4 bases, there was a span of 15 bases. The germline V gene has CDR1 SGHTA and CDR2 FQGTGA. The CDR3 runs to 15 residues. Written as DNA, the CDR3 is TGTGCCAGCAGCCCACACAGGGATAAATACAATGAGCAGTTCTTC. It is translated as CASSPHRDKYNEQFF.

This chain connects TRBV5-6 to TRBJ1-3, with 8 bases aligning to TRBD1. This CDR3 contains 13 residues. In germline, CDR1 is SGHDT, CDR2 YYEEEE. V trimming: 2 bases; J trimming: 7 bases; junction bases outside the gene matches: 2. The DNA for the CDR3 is TGTGCCAGCAGCTTCGGACAGGGTAACACCATATATTTT. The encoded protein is CASSFGQGNTIYF.

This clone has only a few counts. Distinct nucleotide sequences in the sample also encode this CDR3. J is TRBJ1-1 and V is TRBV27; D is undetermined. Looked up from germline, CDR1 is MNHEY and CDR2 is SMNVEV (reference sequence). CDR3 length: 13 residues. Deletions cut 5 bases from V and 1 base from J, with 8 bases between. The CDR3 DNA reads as TGTGCCAGCAGTCGAACGGGGAACACTGAAGCTTTCTTT. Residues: CASSRTGNTEAFF.